Listed below are T cell receptor beta chains from one sample, sequenced in a study of T cells after posttransplantation cyclophosphamide. The data were produced by immunoSEQ multiplex PCR, yet TCRdb's version contains in-frame clones alone and is incomplete. The profile covers 40,000 or so clones, none occurring a single time. Specimen: PBMCs. The origin of the receptors is a man in his thirties or forties in good health and a related stem cell transplant donor. The CDR3 runs from the conserved cysteine through the conserved F or W. The D gene is left open where the match is weak. The size entry is marked missing in some rows and otherwise reads once, few, many or a size class.

clone size: few
D gene: TRBD1
V gene: TRBV5-5
J gene: TRBJ1-5
CDR3 protein: CASSQTGANQPQHF
CDR3 DNA: TGTGCCAGCAGCCAGACAGGGGCCAATCAGCCCCAGCATTTT

clone size: few
D gene: TRBD1
V gene: TRBV7-7
J gene: TRBJ2-7
CDR3 protein: CASSPHSTGAEQYF
CDR3 DNA: TGTGCCAGCAGCCCGCACTCTACAGGGGCCGAGCAGTACTTC

clone size: few
D gene: TRBD2
V gene: TRBV24-1
J gene: TRBJ2-3
CDR3 protein: CATRGVSNSDTQYF
CDR3 DNA: TGTGCCACCCGGGGGGTAAGCAATTCAGATACGCAGTATTTT

clone size: many
D gene: NA
V gene: TRBV7-8
J gene: TRBJ2-1
CDR3 protein: CASGDFDNEQFF
CDR3 DNA: TGTGCCAGCGGAGACTTTGATAATGAGCAGTTCTTC

clone size: many
D gene: NA
V gene: TRBV9
J gene: TRBJ2-7
CDR3 protein: CASFFKQGTAYEQYF
CDR3 DNA: TGTGCCAGTTTTTTCAAGCAGGGGACGGCATACGAGCAGTACTTC

clone size: NA
D gene: TRBD2
V gene: TRBV4-1
J gene: TRBJ2-1
CDR3 protein: CASSQRSGGADEQFF
CDR3 DNA: TGCGCCAGCAGCCAACGAAGCGGGGGGGCCGATGAGCAGTTCTTC

clone size: many
D gene: NA
V gene: TRBV4-3
J gene: TRBJ2-7
CDR3 protein: CASSREGGAYEQYF
CDR3 DNA: TGCGCCAGCAGCCGGGAGGGGGGGGCCTACGAGCAGTACTTC

clone size: few
D gene: NA
V gene: TRBV12-3/TRBV12-4
J gene: TRBJ2-5
CDR3 protein: CASRGGDLQETQYF
CDR3 DNA: TGTGCCAGCAGAGGGGGGGATTTGCAAGAGACCCAGTACTTC

clone size: NA
D gene: NA
V gene: TRBV29-1
J gene: TRBJ2-7
CDR3 protein: CSAILQGYEQYF
CDR3 DNA: TGCAGCGCCATACTACAGGGTTACGAGCAGTACTTC

clone size: many
D gene: NA
V gene: TRBV2
J gene: TRBJ1-5
CDR3 protein: CASSDQPMIRPQHF
CDR3 DNA: TGTGCCAGCAGTGACCAACCAATGATTAGGCCCCAGCATTTT

clone size: few
D gene: TRBD1
V gene: TRBV7-6
J gene: TRBJ2-2
CDR3 protein: CASSKSPPGQGRTGELFF
CDR3 DNA: TGTGCCAGCAGCAAATCGCCCCCGGGACAGGGTCGGACCGGGGAGCTGTTTTTT

clone size: NA
D gene: TRBD2
V gene: TRBV11-2
J gene: TRBJ2-1
CDR3 protein: CASSSGTSGYNEQFF
CDR3 DNA: TGTGCCAGCAGCTCTGGGACTAGCGGGTACAATGAGCAGTTCTTC

clone size: many
D gene: NA
V gene: TRBV9
J gene: TRBJ1-1
CDR3 protein: CASSVKLNTEAFF
CDR3 DNA: TGTGCCAGCAGCGTCAAGCTGAACACTGAAGCTTTCTTT

clone size: few
D gene: NA
V gene: TRBV12-3/TRBV12-4
J gene: TRBJ2-6
CDR3 protein: CASSLVVRAYDSGANVLTF
CDR3 DNA: TGTGCCAGCAGTTTGGTTGTCAGGGCCTACGACTCTGGGGCCAACGTCCTGACTTTC

clone size: many
D gene: TRBD1
V gene: TRBV11-3
J gene: TRBJ2-7
CDR3 protein: CASSPGQGWDEQYF
CDR3 DNA: TGTGCCAGCAGCCCGGGACAGGGTTGGGACGAGCAGTACTTC

clone size: many
D gene: TRBD1
V gene: TRBV27
J gene: TRBJ2-7
CDR3 protein: CASSKGQGKQYF
CDR3 DNA: TGTGCCAGCAGTAAGGGACAGGGCAAGCAGTACTTC

clone size: many
D gene: NA
V gene: TRBV7-6
J gene: TRBJ1-5
CDR3 protein: CASSQGLGVGQPQHF
CDR3 DNA: TGTGCCAGCAGCCAGGGCCTGGGAGTAGGTCAGCCCCAGCATTTT

clone size: many
D gene: NA
V gene: TRBV5-1
J gene: TRBJ1-1
CDR3 protein: CASSLDRLNTEAFF
CDR3 DNA: TGCGCCAGCAGCTTGGACAGATTGAACACTGAAGCTTTCTTT

clone size: many
D gene: NA
V gene: TRBV7-9
J gene: TRBJ1-2
CDR3 protein: CASSLTQGSHYGYTF
CDR3 DNA: TGTGCCAGCAGCTTAACACAGGGATCTCACTATGGCTACACCTTC

clone size: many
D gene: NA
V gene: TRBV6-6
J gene: TRBJ2-1
CDR3 protein: CASSRQSRGYNEQFF
CDR3 DNA: TGTGCCAGCAGTCGCCAAAGTAGGGGCTACAATGAGCAGTTCTTC

clone size: many
D gene: NA
V gene: TRBV19
J gene: TRBJ2-2
CDR3 protein: CASSTQGTGELFF
CDR3 DNA: TGTGCCAGTAGTACACAGGGCACCGGGGAGCTGTTTTTT

clone size: many
D gene: TRBD1
V gene: TRBV5-1
J gene: TRBJ2-1
CDR3 protein: CASSTAGTGGFGEQFF
CDR3 DNA: TGCGCCAGCAGCACTGCCGGGACAGGGGGTTTCGGTGAGCAGTTCTTC

clone size: NA
D gene: TRBD1
V gene: TRBV4-1
J gene: TRBJ2-7
CDR3 protein: CASSRGQGISYEQYF
CDR3 DNA: TGCGCCAGCAGCCGTGGACAGGGGATCTCCTACGAGCAGTACTTC

clone size: NA
D gene: TRBD2
V gene: TRBV5-1
J gene: TRBJ2-5
CDR3 protein: CASSGVAGGAQETQYF
CDR3 DNA: TGCGCCAGCAGCGGAGTAGCGGGAGGGGCCCAAGAGACCCAGTACTTC

clone size: NA
D gene: NA
V gene: TRBV9
J gene: TRBJ2-5
CDR3 protein: CASSEGSHQETQYF
CDR3 DNA: TGTGCCAGCAGCGAAGGGTCGCACCAAGAGACCCAGTACTTC

clone size: many
D gene: TRBD1
V gene: TRBV4-2
J gene: TRBJ1-4
CDR3 protein: CASSQEKQGLGNEKLFF
CDR3 DNA: TGTGCCAGCAGCCAGGAGAAACAGGGGCTCGGGAATGAAAAACTGTTTTTT

clone size: many
D gene: NA
V gene: TRBV6-1
J gene: TRBJ1-2
CDR3 protein: CASASGTFHYGYTF
CDR3 DNA: TGTGCCAGCGCATCCGGGACATTCCACTATGGCTACACCTTC

clone size: many
D gene: TRBD1
V gene: TRBV6-2/TRBV6-3
J gene: TRBJ1-5
CDR3 protein: CASSARDRVNQPQHF
CDR3 DNA: TGTGCCAGCAGTGCCCGGGACAGGGTGAATCAGCCCCAGCATTTT

clone size: few
D gene: TRBD1
V gene: TRBV5-1
J gene: TRBJ1-2
CDR3 protein: CASSPGGANYGYTF
CDR3 DNA: TGCGCCAGCAGCCCAGGGGGCGCGAACTATGGCTACACCTTC

clone size: many
D gene: TRBD1
V gene: TRBV11-3
J gene: TRBJ2-7
CDR3 protein: CASSRDRGYEQYF
CDR3 DNA: TGTGCCAGCAGCCGGGACAGGGGTTACGAGCAGTACTTC

clone size: many
D gene: NA
V gene: TRBV28
J gene: TRBJ2-7
CDR3 protein: CASSKTGEDLNYEQYF
CDR3 DNA: TGTGCCAGCAGCAAAACAGGGGAGGACCTAAACTACGAGCAGTACTTC

clone size: many
D gene: NA
V gene: TRBV6-1
J gene: TRBJ1-1
CDR3 protein: CASREGHTEAFF
CDR3 DNA: TGTGCCAGCAGGGAAGGGCACACTGAAGCTTTCTTT

clone size: many
D gene: NA
V gene: TRBV4-3
J gene: TRBJ1-2
CDR3 protein: CASSPIGSRGYGYTF
CDR3 DNA: TGCGCCAGCAGCCCGATAGGATCCCGCGGGTATGGCTACACCTTC

clone size: NA
D gene: TRBD1
V gene: TRBV11-2
J gene: TRBJ2-2
CDR3 protein: CASSQTGGEAALTGELFF
CDR3 DNA: TGTGCCAGCAGCCAGACAGGGGGCGAAGCGGCCCTCACCGGGGAGCTGTTTTTT

clone size: many
D gene: TRBD1
V gene: TRBV19
J gene: TRBJ1-1
CDR3 protein: CASSIRTGRNTEAFF
CDR3 DNA: TGTGCCAGTAGTATCCGGACAGGGAGAAATACTGAAGCTTTCTTT

clone size: many
D gene: TRBD1
V gene: TRBV18
J gene: TRBJ2-5
CDR3 protein: CASSPSWTGVETQYF
CDR3 DNA: TGTGCCAGCTCACCAAGCTGGACAGGGGTAGAGACCCAGTACTTC

clone size: many
D gene: NA
V gene: TRBV11-3
J gene: TRBJ1-1
CDR3 protein: CASSLASVNTEAFF
CDR3 DNA: TGTGCCAGCAGCCTCGCTTCGGTAAACACTGAAGCTTTCTTT

clone size: many
D gene: NA
V gene: TRBV9
J gene: TRBJ2-1
CDR3 protein: CASSSARYNEQFF
CDR3 DNA: TGTGCCAGCAGCTCGGCGCGGTACAATGAGCAGTTCTTC

clone size: many
D gene: NA
V gene: TRBV7-2
J gene: TRBJ1-6
CDR3 protein: CASSTLGGNSPLHF
CDR3 DNA: TGTGCCAGCAGCACCCTGGGGGGTAATTCACCCCTCCACTTT

clone size: many
D gene: NA
V gene: TRBV7-9
J gene: TRBJ2-7
CDR3 protein: CASSASWAEQYF
CDR3 DNA: TGTGCCAGCAGCGCCTCTTGGGCCGAGCAGTACTTC

clone size: many
D gene: NA
V gene: TRBV11-2
J gene: TRBJ2-6
CDR3 protein: CASSASRSGVAAGANVLTF
CDR3 DNA: TGTGCCAGCAGCGCCTCTCGGTCGGGTGTCGCAGCTGGGGCCAACGTCCTGACTTTC

clone size: many
D gene: TRBD1
V gene: TRBV19
J gene: TRBJ1-2
CDR3 protein: CASSTQGAPSGGYTF
CDR3 DNA: TGTGCCAGTAGTACCCAGGGGGCACCCTCAGGGGGCTACACCTTC

clone size: NA
D gene: NA
V gene: TRBV6-2/TRBV6-3
J gene: TRBJ2-2
CDR3 protein: CASSYSTVTGELFF
CDR3 DNA: TGTGCCAGCAGTTACTCGACAGTTACCGGGGAGCTGTTTTTT

clone size: many
D gene: NA
V gene: TRBV2
J gene: TRBJ1-1
CDR3 protein: CASSAERVNTEAFF
CDR3 DNA: TGTGCCAGCAGTGCGGAAAGGGTGAACACTGAAGCTTTCTTT

clone size: many
D gene: TRBD1
V gene: TRBV28
J gene: TRBJ1-5
CDR3 protein: CASRIGQGRGQPQHF
CDR3 DNA: TGTGCCAGCAGGATTGGACAGGGTCGGGGCCAGCCCCAGCATTTT

clone size: few
D gene: TRBD1
V gene: TRBV5-1
J gene: TRBJ1-2
CDR3 protein: CASSLTGGQGYGYTF
CDR3 DNA: TGCGCCAGCAGCTTGACAGGGGGACAGGGTTATGGCTACACCTTC

clone size: many
D gene: NA
V gene: TRBV10-3
J gene: TRBJ1-1
CDR3 protein: CAIGRGGNTEAFF
CDR3 DNA: TGTGCCATCGGAAGGGGGGGGAACACTGAAGCTTTCTTT

clone size: NA
D gene: NA
V gene: TRBV24-1
J gene: TRBJ2-3
CDR3 protein: CATSDHNRDGTDTQYF
CDR3 DNA: TGTGCCACCAGTGATCATAACAGGGACGGGACAGATACGCAGTATTTT

clone size: many
D gene: TRBD1
V gene: TRBV11-2
J gene: TRBJ1-3
CDR3 protein: CASSLVRTGSGNTIYF
CDR3 DNA: TGTGCCAGCAGCTTAGTACGGACAGGTTCCGGAAACACCATATATTTT

clone size: many
D gene: NA
V gene: TRBV7-9
J gene: TRBJ2-2
CDR3 protein: CASSLSSGWTGELFF
CDR3 DNA: TGTGCCAGCAGCTTGAGTTCAGGGTGGACCGGGGAGCTGTTTTTT

clone size: many
D gene: TRBD1
V gene: TRBV12-3/TRBV12-4
J gene: TRBJ1-1
CDR3 protein: CASSLDRGRNTEAFF
CDR3 DNA: TGTGCCAGCAGTTTGGACAGGGGAAGGAACACTGAAGCTTTCTTT

clone size: many
D gene: NA
V gene: TRBV28
J gene: TRBJ2-7
CDR3 protein: CASTHRGYEQYF
CDR3 DNA: TGTGCCAGCACTCACCGGGGGTACGAGCAGTACTTC

clone size: many
D gene: NA
V gene: TRBV28
J gene: TRBJ2-7
CDR3 protein: CASSFSRVQYEQYF
CDR3 DNA: TGTGCCAGCAGTTTCTCCAGGGTCCAATACGAGCAGTACTTC

clone size: few
D gene: TRBD2
V gene: TRBV24-1
J gene: TRBJ2-2
CDR3 protein: CATSDPGGSGGNTGELFF
CDR3 DNA: TGTGCCACCAGTGATCCCGGAGGAAGCGGGGGGAACACCGGGGAGCTGTTTTTT

clone size: many
D gene: TRBD1
V gene: TRBV6-1
J gene: TRBJ2-7
CDR3 protein: CASTPRDRGPGEQYF
CDR3 DNA: TGTGCCAGCACCCCCCGGGACAGGGGGCCGGGCGAGCAGTACTTC

clone size: many
D gene: TRBD1
V gene: TRBV5-1
J gene: TRBJ1-2
CDR3 protein: CASSPWTGGYGYTF
CDR3 DNA: TGCGCCAGCAGCCCATGGACAGGGGGCTATGGCTACACCTTC

clone size: many
D gene: NA
V gene: TRBV2
J gene: TRBJ2-7
CDR3 protein: CATGTTYEQYF
CDR3 DNA: TGTGCCACCGGGACAACCTACGAGCAGTACTTC

clone size: NA
D gene: NA
V gene: TRBV29-1
J gene: TRBJ2-5
CDR3 protein: CSVTAGQETQYF
CDR3 DNA: TGCAGCGTGACTGCGGGGCAAGAGACCCAGTACTTC

clone size: many
D gene: NA
V gene: TRBV9
J gene: TRBJ2-7
CDR3 protein: CASSPRAGSYEQYF
CDR3 DNA: TGTGCCAGCAGCCCCCGGGCAGGGTCCTACGAGCAGTACTTC

clone size: many
D gene: NA
V gene: TRBV18
J gene: TRBJ2-3
CDR3 protein: CASTRVGSTDTQYF
CDR3 DNA: TGTGCCAGCACTCGAGTAGGGAGCACAGATACGCAGTATTTT